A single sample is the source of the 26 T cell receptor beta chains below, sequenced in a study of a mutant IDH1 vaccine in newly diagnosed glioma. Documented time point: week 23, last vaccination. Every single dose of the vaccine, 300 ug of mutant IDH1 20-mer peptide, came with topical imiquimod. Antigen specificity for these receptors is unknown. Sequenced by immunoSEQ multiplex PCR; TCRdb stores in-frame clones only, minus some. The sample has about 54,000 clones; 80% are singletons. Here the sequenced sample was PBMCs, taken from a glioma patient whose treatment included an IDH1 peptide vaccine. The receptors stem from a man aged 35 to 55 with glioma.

The CDR3 region is CASSERGFNQPQHF. Here the CDR3 DNA reads TGTGCCAGCTCCGAACGCGGTTTCAATCAGCCCCAGCATTTT. The rearrangement links TRBV6-5 to TRBJ1-5, with D unclear. This CDR3 comprises 14 residues. Germline CDR1 reads MNHEY; CDR2 reads SVGAGI. The ends were cut back, 8 bases at V and 3 bases at J, with 14 bases in the middle.

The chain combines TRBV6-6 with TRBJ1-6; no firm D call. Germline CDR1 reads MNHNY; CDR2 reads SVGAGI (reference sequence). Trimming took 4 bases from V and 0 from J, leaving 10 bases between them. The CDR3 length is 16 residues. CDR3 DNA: TGTGCCAGCAGTTGGACGGGGAGCTCCTATAATTCACCCCTCCACTTT. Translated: CASSWTGSSYNSPLHF.

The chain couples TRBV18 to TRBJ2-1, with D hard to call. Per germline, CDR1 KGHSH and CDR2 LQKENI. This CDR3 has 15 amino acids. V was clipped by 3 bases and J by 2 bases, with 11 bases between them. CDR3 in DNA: TGTGCCAGCTCACCCCCCGGCTCCACCTACAATGAGCAGTTCTTC. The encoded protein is CASSPPGSTYNEQFF.

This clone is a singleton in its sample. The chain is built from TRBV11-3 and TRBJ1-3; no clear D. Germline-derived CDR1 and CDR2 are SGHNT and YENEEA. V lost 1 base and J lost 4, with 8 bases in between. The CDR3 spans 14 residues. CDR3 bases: TGTGCCAGCAGCTTAGGACAAGTCGGAAACACCATATATTTT. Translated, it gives CASSLGQVGNTIYF. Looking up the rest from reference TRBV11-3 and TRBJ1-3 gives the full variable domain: EAGVVQSPRYKIIEKKQPVAFWCNPISGHNTLYWYLQNLGQGPELLIRYENEEAVDDSQLPKDRFSAERLKGVDSTLKIQPAELGDSAVYLCASSLGQVGNTIYFGEGSWLTVV.

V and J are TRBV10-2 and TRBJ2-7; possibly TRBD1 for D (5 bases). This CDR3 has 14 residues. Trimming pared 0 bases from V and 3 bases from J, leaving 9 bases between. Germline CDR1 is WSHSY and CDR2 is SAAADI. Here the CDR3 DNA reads TGCGCCAGCAGTGAGTCGGGCAGGGACTACGAGCAGTACTTC. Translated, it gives CASSESGRDYEQYF.

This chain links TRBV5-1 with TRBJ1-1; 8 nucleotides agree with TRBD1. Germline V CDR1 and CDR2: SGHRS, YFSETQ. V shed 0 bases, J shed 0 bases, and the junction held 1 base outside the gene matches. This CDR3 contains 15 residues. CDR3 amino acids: CASSLEGQVNTEAFF. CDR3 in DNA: TGCGCCAGCAGCTTGGAGGGACAGGTGAACACTGAAGCTTTCTTT.

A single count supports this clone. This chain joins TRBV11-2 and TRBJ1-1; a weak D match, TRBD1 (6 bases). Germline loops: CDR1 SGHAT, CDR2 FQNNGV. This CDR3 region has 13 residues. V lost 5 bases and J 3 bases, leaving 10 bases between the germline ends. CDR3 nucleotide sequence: TGTGCCAGCAGCAGTACAGGGTACACTGAAGCTTTCTTT. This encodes CASSSTGYTEAFF.

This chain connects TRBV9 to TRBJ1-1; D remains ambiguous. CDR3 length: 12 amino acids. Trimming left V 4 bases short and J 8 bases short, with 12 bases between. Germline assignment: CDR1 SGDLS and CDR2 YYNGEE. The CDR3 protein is CASSPGFSEAFF. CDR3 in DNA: TGTGCCAGCAGCCCCGGGTTCTCGGAAGCTTTCTTT.

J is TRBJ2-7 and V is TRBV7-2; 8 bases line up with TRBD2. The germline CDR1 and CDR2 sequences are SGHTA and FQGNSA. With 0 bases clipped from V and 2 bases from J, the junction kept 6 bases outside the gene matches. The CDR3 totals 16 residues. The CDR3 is CASSLASTSGTYEQYF. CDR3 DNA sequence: TGTGCCAGCAGCTTAGCGTCAACTAGCGGTACCTACGAGCAGTACTTC.

The CDR3 DNA is TGTGCCAGCAGCTCAGGAGGGGCGGGGGCCTACGAGCAGTACTTC. Protein product: CASSSGGAGAYEQYF. This chain links TRBV11-1 with TRBJ2-7; 7 bases fit TRBD2. V gave up 4 bases and J gave up 2 bases; unmatched junction bases: 8. This CDR3 contains 15 residues. Germline V CDR1 and CDR2: SGHAT, FQDESV (reference sequence).

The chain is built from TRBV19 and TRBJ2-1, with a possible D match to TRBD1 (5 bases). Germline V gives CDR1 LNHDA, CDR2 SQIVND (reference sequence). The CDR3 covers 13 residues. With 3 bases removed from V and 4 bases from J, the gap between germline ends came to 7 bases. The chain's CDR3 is CASSMQGYNEQFF. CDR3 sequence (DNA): TGTGCCAGTAGTATGCAGGGTTACAATGAGCAGTTCTTC.

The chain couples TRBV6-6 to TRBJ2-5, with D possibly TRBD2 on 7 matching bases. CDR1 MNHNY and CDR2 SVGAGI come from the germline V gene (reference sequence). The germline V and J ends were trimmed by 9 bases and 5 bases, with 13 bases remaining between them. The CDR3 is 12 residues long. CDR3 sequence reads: CASKQGGETQYF. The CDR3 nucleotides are TGTGCCAGTAAACAGGGAGGGGAGACCCAGTACTTC.

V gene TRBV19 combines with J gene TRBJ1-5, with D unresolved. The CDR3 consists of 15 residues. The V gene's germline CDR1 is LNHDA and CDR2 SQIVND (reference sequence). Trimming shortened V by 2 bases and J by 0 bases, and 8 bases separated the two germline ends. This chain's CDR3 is CASSIPQLSNQPQHF. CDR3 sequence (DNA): TGTGCCAGTAGTATACCCCAACTTAGCAATCAGCCCCAGCATTTT.

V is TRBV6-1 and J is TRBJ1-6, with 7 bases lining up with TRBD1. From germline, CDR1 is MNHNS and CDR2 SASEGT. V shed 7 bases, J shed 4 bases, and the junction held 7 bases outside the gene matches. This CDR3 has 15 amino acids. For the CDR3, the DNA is TGTGCCAGCACCCTGACAGGGCCTTATAATTCACCCCTCCACTTT. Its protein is CASTLTGPYNSPLHF.

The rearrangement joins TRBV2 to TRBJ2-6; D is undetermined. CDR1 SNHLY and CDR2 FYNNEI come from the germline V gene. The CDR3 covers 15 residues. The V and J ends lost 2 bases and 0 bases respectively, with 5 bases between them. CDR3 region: CASSERSSGANVLTF. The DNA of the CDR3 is TGTGCCAGCAGTGAACGGAGCTCTGGGGCCAACGTCCTGACTTTC.

CDR3 sequence reads: CASSLDGTGYGYTF. The CDR3 nucleotides are TGCGCCAGCAGCTTGGATGGGACAGGGTATGGCTACACCTTC. The chain carries TRBV5-1 and TRBJ1-2; TRBD1 matches at 9 bases. CDR1 SGHRS and CDR2 YFSETQ come from the germline V gene. The trim removed 0 bases at V and 5 bases at J, leaving 2 bases unmatched. This CDR3 is 14 amino acids long. Together with reference TRBV5-1 and TRBJ1-2, the CDR3 gives the full variable domain: KAGVTQTPRYLIKTRGQQVTLSCSPISGHRSVSWYQQTPGQGLQFLFEYFSETQRNKGNFPGRFSGRQFSNSRSEMNVSTLELGDSALYLCASSLDGTGYGYTFGSGTRLTVV.

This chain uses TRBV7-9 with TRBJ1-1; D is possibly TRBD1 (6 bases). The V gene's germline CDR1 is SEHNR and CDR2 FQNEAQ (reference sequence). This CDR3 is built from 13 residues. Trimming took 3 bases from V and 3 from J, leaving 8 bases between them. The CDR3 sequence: CASSFRQDTEAFF. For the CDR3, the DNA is TGTGCCAGCAGCTTTAGACAGGACACTGAAGCTTTCTTT.

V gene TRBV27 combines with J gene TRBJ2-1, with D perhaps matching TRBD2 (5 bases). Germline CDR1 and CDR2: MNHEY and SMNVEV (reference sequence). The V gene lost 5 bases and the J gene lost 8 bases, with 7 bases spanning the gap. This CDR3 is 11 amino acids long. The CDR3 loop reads CASSAGYEQFF. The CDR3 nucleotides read TGTGCCAGCAGTGCGGGCTATGAGCAGTTCTTC.

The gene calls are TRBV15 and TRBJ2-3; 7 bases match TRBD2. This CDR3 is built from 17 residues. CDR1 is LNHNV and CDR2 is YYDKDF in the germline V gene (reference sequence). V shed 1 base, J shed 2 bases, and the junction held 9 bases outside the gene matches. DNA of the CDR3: TGTGCCACCAGCAGAGGGGGAGGGCGGGACCCCACAGATACGCAGTATTTT. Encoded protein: CATSRGGGRDPTDTQYF.

CDR3 DNA sequence: TGTGCCAGCTCACCCCCGACAACTAACTATGGCTACACCTTC. It codes for CASSPPTTNYGYTF. J is TRBJ1-2 and V is TRBV18; no firm D call. V lost 3 bases and J lost 0, with 8 bases in between. This CDR3 has 14 amino acids. Germline V gene data show CDR1 as KGHSH and CDR2 as LQKENI.

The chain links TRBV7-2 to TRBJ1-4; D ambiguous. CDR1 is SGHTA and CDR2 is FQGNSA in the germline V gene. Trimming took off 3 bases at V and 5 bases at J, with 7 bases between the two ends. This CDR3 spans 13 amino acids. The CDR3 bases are TGTGCCAGCAGCTTCGGGGAGAATGAAAAACTGTTTTTT. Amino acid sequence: CASSFGENEKLFF.

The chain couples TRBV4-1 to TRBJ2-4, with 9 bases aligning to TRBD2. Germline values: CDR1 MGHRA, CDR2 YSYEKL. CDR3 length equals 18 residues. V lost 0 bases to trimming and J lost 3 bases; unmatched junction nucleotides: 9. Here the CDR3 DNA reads TGCGCCAGCAGCCAAGATCTTCGAGCGGGGGGTCTCAAAAACATTCAGTACTTC. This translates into CASSQDLRAGGLKNIQYF.

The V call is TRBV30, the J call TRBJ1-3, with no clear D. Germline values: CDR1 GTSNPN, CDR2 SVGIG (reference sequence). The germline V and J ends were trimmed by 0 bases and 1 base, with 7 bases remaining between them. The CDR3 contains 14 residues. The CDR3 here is CAWSVGASGNTIYF. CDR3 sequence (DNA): TGTGCCTGGAGTGTTGGAGCATCTGGAAACACCATATATTTT.

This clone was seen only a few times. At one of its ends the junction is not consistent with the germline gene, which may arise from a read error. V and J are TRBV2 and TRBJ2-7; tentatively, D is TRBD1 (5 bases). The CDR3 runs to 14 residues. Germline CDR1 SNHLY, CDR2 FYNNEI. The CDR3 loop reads CASREGAQTYEQYF. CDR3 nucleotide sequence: TGTGCCAGCAGAGAAGGGGCACAGACCTACGAGCAGTACTTC.

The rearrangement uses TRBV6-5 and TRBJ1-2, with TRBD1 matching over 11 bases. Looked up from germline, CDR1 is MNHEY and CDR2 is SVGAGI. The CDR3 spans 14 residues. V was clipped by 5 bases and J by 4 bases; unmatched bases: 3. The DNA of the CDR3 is TGTGCCAGCAGTCGGACAGGGGGCCTCTATGGCTACACCTTC. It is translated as CASSRTGGLYGYTF.

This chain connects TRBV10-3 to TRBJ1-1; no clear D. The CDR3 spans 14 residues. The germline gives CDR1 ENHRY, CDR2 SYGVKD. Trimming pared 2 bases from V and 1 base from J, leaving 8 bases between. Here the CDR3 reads CAISESQENTEAFF. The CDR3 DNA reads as TGTGCCATCAGTGAGAGCCAGGAGAACACTGAAGCTTTCTTT.